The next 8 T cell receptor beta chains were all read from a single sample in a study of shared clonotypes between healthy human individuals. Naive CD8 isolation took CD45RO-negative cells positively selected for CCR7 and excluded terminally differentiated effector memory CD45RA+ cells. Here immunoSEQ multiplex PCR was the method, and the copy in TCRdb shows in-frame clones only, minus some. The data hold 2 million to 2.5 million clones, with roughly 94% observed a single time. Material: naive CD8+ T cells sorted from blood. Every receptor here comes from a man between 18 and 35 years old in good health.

CDR3 DNA: TGTGCCAGCAGCTTATGGACTAGCGGGATACAAGAGACCCAGTACTTC. Its translation: CASSLWTSGIQETQYF. The chain is built from TRBV7-2 and TRBJ2-5; 12 bases agree with TRBD2. Germline V gene data show CDR1 as SGHTA and CDR2 as FQGNSA. The CDR3 extends over 16 amino acids. V lost 2 bases, J lost 2 bases, and 3 bases stayed unmatched.

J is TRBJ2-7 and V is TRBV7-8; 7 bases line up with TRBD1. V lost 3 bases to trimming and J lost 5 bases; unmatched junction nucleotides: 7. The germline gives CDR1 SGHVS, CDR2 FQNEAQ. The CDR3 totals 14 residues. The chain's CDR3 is CASSLKDRADEQYF. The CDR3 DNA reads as TGTGCCAGCAGCTTGAAAGACAGGGCCGACGAGCAGTACTTC.

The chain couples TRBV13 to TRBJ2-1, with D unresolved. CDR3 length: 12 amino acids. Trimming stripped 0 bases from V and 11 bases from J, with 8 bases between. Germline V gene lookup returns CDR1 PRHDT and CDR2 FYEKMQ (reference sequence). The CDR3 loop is CASSLGRDQQFF. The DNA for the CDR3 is TGTGCCAGCAGCTTAGGTAGGGATCAGCAGTTCTTC.

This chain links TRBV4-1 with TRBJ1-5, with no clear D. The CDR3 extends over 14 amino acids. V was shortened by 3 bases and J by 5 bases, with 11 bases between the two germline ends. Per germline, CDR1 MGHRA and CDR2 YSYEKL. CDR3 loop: CASSQLYSDQPQHF. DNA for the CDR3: TGCGCCAGCAGCCAGTTGTATTCGGATCAGCCCCAGCATTTT.

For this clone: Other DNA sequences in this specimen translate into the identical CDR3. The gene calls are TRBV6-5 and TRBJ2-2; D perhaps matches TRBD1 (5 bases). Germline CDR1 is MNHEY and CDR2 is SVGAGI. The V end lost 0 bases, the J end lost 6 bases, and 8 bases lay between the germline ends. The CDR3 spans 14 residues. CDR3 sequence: CASSYSGEAGELFF. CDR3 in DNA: TGTGCCAGCAGTTACTCAGGGGAAGCCGGGGAGCTGTTTTTT.

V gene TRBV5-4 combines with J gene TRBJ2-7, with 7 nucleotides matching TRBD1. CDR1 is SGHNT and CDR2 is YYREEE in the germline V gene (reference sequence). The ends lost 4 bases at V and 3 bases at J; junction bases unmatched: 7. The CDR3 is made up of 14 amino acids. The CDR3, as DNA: TGTGCCAGCAGCCCAAGACAGGGCGACTACGAGCAGTACTTC. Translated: CASSPRQGDYEQYF. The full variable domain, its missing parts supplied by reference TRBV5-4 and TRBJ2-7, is ETGVTQSPTHLIKTRGQQVTLRCSSQSGHNTVSWYQQALGQGPQFIFQYYREEENGRGNFPPRFSGLQFPNYSSELNVNALELDDSALYLCASSPRQGDYEQYFGPGTRLTVT.

CDR3 sequence: CATSIWGAVGELFF. CDR3 DNA: TGTGCCACCAGCATATGGGGGGCCGTCGGGGAGCTGTTTTTT. The chain carries TRBV15 and TRBJ2-2, with D perhaps being TRBD1 or TRBD2 (6 bases each). The CDR3 is made up of 14 amino acids. Germline V gives CDR1 LNHNV, CDR2 YYDKDF (reference sequence). The V and J ends lost 4 bases and 7 bases respectively, with 13 bases between them.

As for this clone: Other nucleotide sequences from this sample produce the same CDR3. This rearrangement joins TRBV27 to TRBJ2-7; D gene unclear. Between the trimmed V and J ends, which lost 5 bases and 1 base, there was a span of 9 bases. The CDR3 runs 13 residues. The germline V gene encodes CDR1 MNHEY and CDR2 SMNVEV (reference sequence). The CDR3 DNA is TGTGCCAGCAGTCATAGTGGGTCCTACGAGCAGTACTTC. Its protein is CASSHSGSYEQYF.